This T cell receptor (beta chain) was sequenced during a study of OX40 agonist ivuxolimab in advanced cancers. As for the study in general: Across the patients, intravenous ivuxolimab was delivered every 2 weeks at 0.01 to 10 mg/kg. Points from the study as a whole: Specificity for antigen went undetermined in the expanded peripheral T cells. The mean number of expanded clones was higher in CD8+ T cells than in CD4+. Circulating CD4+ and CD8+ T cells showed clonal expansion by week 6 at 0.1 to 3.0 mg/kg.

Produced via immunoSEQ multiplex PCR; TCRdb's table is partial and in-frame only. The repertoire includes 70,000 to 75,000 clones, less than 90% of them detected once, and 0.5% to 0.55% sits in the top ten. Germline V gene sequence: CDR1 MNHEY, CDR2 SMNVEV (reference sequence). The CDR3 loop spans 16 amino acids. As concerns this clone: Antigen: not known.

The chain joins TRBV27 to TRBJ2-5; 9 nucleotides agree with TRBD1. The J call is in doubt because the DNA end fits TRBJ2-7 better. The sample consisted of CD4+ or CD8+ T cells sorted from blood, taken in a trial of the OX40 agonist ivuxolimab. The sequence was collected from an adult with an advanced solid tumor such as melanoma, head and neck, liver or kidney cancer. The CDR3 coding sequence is TGTGCCAGCAGTCCGGGGACAGGGCAGTCCACCTACGAGCAGTACTTC. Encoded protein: CASSPGTGQSTYEQYF.